What follows are 29 T cell receptor beta chains derived from one specimen sequenced in a study of shared clonotypes between healthy human individuals. Clones were sequenced by immunoSEQ multiplex PCR, and TCRdb holds only the in-frame ones, with some missing. The sample holds some 2 million clones, less than 95% seen once. CD45RO-negative CD8 cells positively selected for CCR7 made up the naive population, which excluded terminally differentiated effector memory CD45RA+ cells. Specimen: naive CD8+ T cells sorted from blood. The receptors shown here come from a man younger than 35 in good health.

This chain connects TRBV5-1 to TRBJ1-6; D perhaps matches TRBD1 (6 bases). The CDR3 loop spans 14 amino acids. Trimming stripped 0 bases from V and 8 bases from J, with 9 bases between. Germline V gives CDR1 SGHRS, CDR2 YFSETQ. CDR3 coding DNA: TGCGCCAGCAGCTTGGTTCAGGGGTATTCACCCCTCCACTTT. It codes for CASSLVQGYSPLHF.

V usage is TRBV19 and J usage is TRBJ2-1, with D perhaps being TRBD1 or TRBD2 (6 bases each). The ends were cut back, 8 bases at V and 4 bases at J, with 21 bases in the middle. The CDR3 loop spans 16 amino acids. Germline V CDR1 and CDR2: LNHDA, SQIVND (reference sequence). CDR3 sequence reads: CASWGAGSSLYNEQFF. CDR3 bases: TGTGCCAGTTGGGGGGCTGGCAGCTCCTTATACAATGAGCAGTTCTTC.

This chain joins TRBV2 and TRBJ2-3; D might be TRBD1 (5 bases). CDR3 length equals 16 residues. The germline gives CDR1 SNHLY, CDR2 FYNNEI. V was cut by 2 bases and J by 0 bases, with 12 bases left in between. In DNA form, the CDR3 reads TGTGCCAGCAGTGAACCCGGACACGCCAGCACAGATACGCAGTATTTT. It is translated as CASSEPGHASTDTQYF.

The chain recombines TRBV19 with TRBJ1-1; 10 bases map to TRBD1. This CDR3 is built from 16 residues. The germline V gene encodes CDR1 LNHDA and CDR2 SQIVND (reference sequence). Trimming at V came to 6 bases and at J to 4 bases, leaving 11 bases not matched to a gene. CDR3 amino acids: CASSPTGTGVSTEAFF. In nucleotides, the CDR3 is TGTGCCAGTAGCCCAACCGGGACAGGGGTATCCACTGAAGCTTTCTTT.

This clone appeared once. The gene calls are TRBV6-5 and TRBJ2-7; the match to TRBD1 covers 7 bases. J gave up 6 bases and V 1 base, and 9 bases lay outside the gene matches. The CDR3 contains 15 residues. Germline V lookup: CDR1 MNHEY, CDR2 SVGAGI. CDR3 sequence (DNA): TGTGCCAGCAGTTACTACGAGGGGGCGGTGAGCGAGCAGTACTTC. Residues: CASSYYEGAVSEQYF.

The chain carries TRBV7-9 and TRBJ2-7, with 11 bases matching TRBD2. Germline V gene sequence: CDR1 SEHNR, CDR2 FQNEAQ (reference sequence). J lost 1 base, V lost 5 bases, and 7 bases had no gene match. This CDR3 is built from 16 residues. The CDR3 bases are TGTGCCAGCAGCCCTCAGACTAGCGGGGTGTCCTACGAGCAGTACTTC. Amino acid sequence: CASSPQTSGVSYEQYF.

This chain connects TRBV27 to TRBJ2-7; 11 bases map to TRBD1. Germline lookup yields CDR1 MNHEY and CDR2 SMNVEV (reference sequence). The CDR3 length is 15 residues. V shed 5 bases and J 6 bases; nucleotides not matched to a gene: 9. The CDR3 DNA is TGTGCCAGCAGTGTCACCGGGACAGGGGGTAGCGAGCAGTACTTC. Its translation: CASSVTGTGGSEQYF.

This clone has only one observation. The V call is TRBV9, the J call TRBJ2-1, with 7 bases matching TRBD2. CDR1 is SGDLS, CDR2 YYNGEE, per germline. This CDR3 has 16 amino acids. Trimming took 4 bases from V and 6 from J; bases not matched to a gene: 13. CDR3 nucleotides: TGTGCCAGCAGCATAGCTACACGGGGGGTTAGCAATGAGCAGTTCTTC. Translation gives CASSIATRGVSNEQFF.

The CDR3 is CSPKTSGAIKNIQYF. In nucleotides, the CDR3 is TGCAGCCCAAAGACTAGCGGGGCCATTAAAAACATTCAGTACTTC. The genes are TRBV29-1 and TRBJ2-4; 11 bases map to TRBD2. Trimming cost V 8 bases and J 4 bases; bases outside gene matches: 10. This CDR3 region has 15 residues. Germline CDR1 is SQVTM and CDR2 is ANQGSEA. Drawing the rest from reference TRBV29-1 and TRBJ2-4, the complete variable domain is SAVISQKPSRDICQRGTSLTIQCQVDSQVTMMFWYRQQPGQSLTLIATANQGSEATYESGFVIDKFPISRPNLTFSTLTVSNMSPEDSSIYLCSPKTSGAIKNIQYFGAGTRLSVL.

The chain recombines TRBV6-1 with TRBJ1-3; the D gene is possibly TRBD1 (5 bases). The CDR3 covers 17 residues. V was shortened by 0 bases and J by 5 bases, with 17 bases between the two germline ends. Germline loops: CDR1 MNHNS, CDR2 SASEGT. This CDR3 is CASSEALRSGSRNTIYF. DNA for the CDR3: TGTGCCAGCAGTGAAGCGCTTCGGTCAGGGTCTAGAAACACCATATATTTT.

The V and J genes are TRBV25-1 and TRBJ2-3; the D call may be TRBD1 or TRBD2 (5 bases each). CDR3 length equals 14 residues. Trimming shortened V by 3 bases and J by 6 bases, and 13 bases separated the two germline ends. The germline V gene has CDR1 MGHDK and CDR2 SYGVNS. In DNA form, the CDR3 reads TGTGCCAGCAGTGAGTATGAGGGGCGCGATACGCAGTATTTT. Translation gives CASSEYEGRDTQYF.

The rearrangement uses TRBV4-1 and TRBJ2-4; tentative D call: TRBD2 (6 bases). The V gene lost 0 bases and the J gene lost 7 bases, with 16 bases spanning the gap. The CDR3 loop spans 16 amino acids. CDR1 MGHRA and CDR2 YSYEKL come from the germline V gene. The CDR3 loop is CASSQDEEGIKNIQYF. The CDR3 nucleotides read TGCGCCAGCAGCCAAGATGAGGAGGGGATTAAGAACATTCAGTACTTC.

The chain carries TRBV7-9 and TRBJ1-2; D uncertain. This CDR3 region has 17 residues. Trimming left V 5 bases short and J 0 bases short, with 19 bases between. Germline V gene sequence: CDR1 SEHNR, CDR2 FQNEAQ (reference sequence). DNA of the CDR3: TGTGCCAGCAGCCCCCAGGACGGCGGGGTGGCTAACTATGGCTACACCTTC. Its protein product is CASSPQDGGVANYGYTF. Full variable domain (missing parts from reference TRBV7-9 and TRBJ1-2): DTGVSQNPRHKITKRGQNVTFRCDPISEHNRLYWYRQTLGQGPEFLTYFQNEAQLEKSRLLSDRFSAERPKGSFSTLEIQRTEQGDSAMYLCASSPQDGGVANYGYTFGSGTRLTVV.

The rearrangement links TRBV7-9 to TRBJ2-1; 11 positions match TRBD2. CDR1 and CDR2 from the germline V gene are SEHNR and FQNEAQ (reference sequence). This CDR3 contains 17 residues. Trimming at V came to 5 bases and at J to 3 bases, leaving 9 bases not matched to a gene. CDR3 sequence reads: CASSGAASGRNYNEQFF. The CDR3 DNA is TGTGCCAGCAGCGGGGCGGCTAGCGGGAGGAACTACAATGAGCAGTTCTTC.

The J gene is TRBJ1-4, the V gene TRBV7-8; TRBD1 aligns across 9 bases. With 6 bases clipped from V and 0 bases from J, the junction kept 11 bases outside the gene matches. This CDR3 comprises 18 residues. Germline CDR1 SGHVS, CDR2 FQNEAQ. Here the CDR3 reads CASSLGQGSNATNEKLFF. In DNA form, the CDR3 reads TGTGCCAGCAGTCTAGGACAGGGGTCGAATGCAACTAATGAAAAACTGTTTTTT.

The chain recombines TRBV5-6 with TRBJ1-1; the D gene is possibly TRBD1 (5 bases). V was pared by 4 bases and J by 4 bases, with 11 bases between. The CDR3 is 13 residues long. Germline V lookup: CDR1 SGHDT, CDR2 YYEEEE. The CDR3 bases are TGTGCCAGCAGCCATGGGGGAATCACTGAAGCTTTCTTT. Translated: CASSHGGITEAFF.

CDR3 bases: TGTGCCAGCAGCGTAAACCCCTCGACTGGGGTTAACTATGGCTACACCTTC. Translating it yields CASSVNPSTGVNYGYTF. The rearrangement joins TRBV9 to TRBJ1-2; D gene ambiguous. Germline values: CDR1 SGDLS, CDR2 YYNGEE. The CDR3 loop spans 17 amino acids. V lost 1 base to trimming and J lost 1 base, with 17 bases between them.

Details on this clone: Within the sample, other DNA sequences also encode this same CDR3. The rearrangement links TRBV5-4 to TRBJ1-2; D is perhaps TRBD1 (5 bases). V lost 0 bases to trimming and J lost 2 bases, with 5 bases between them. Per germline, CDR1 SGHNT and CDR2 YYREEE (reference sequence). The CDR3 consists of 13 residues. The CDR3 nucleotides are TGTGCCAGCAGCTTGGACAGGAACTATGGCTACACCTTC. Protein: CASSLDRNYGYTF.

As concerns this clone: Other DNA sequences from this sample encode an identical CDR3 as well. The chain has TRBV10-3 and TRBJ2-1, with TRBD2 matching 8 bases. The CDR3 has 14 amino acids. The trim removed 6 bases at V and 4 bases at J, leaving 5 bases unmatched. Germline CDR1 reads ENHRY; CDR2 reads SYGVKD. The CDR3 DNA is TGTGCCATCAGCGCTTCGGGGGGGTACAATGAGCAGTTCTTC. Its translation: CAISASGGYNEQFF.

The V call is TRBV5-4, the J call TRBJ2-3, with D tentatively TRBD2 (6 bases). V gave up 3 bases and J gave up 0 bases, with 11 bases separating them. The CDR3 is made up of 15 amino acids. Germline assignment: CDR1 SGHNT and CDR2 YYREEE (reference sequence). CDR3 protein: CASSWEDTSTDTQYF. The CDR3 DNA is TGTGCCAGCAGCTGGGAGGACACCAGCACAGATACGCAGTATTTT.

This clone showed up just once. The genes are TRBV6-1 and TRBJ2-7; 8 bases align to TRBD2. The germline V gene has CDR1 MNHNS and CDR2 SASEGT. This CDR3 is 15 amino acids long. Losses at the gene ends were 2 bases for V and 3 bases for J; bases not matched to a gene: 6. CDR3 loop: CASSELPLADYEQYF. CDR3 DNA sequence: TGTGCCAGCAGTGAACTCCCACTAGCGGACTACGAGCAGTACTTC.

V and J are TRBV5-6 and TRBJ2-7; 11 bases fit TRBD2. With 4 bases clipped from V and 2 bases from J, the junction kept 11 bases outside the gene matches. The CDR3 covers 17 residues. Germline V gene lookup returns CDR1 SGHDT and CDR2 YYEEEE. CDR3 sequence: CASSLGLAGEAPYEQYF. In DNA form, the CDR3 reads TGTGCCAGCAGCCTAGGACTAGCGGGCGAAGCCCCCTACGAGCAGTACTTC.

The rearrangement links TRBV7-8 to TRBJ1-6; TRBD1 aligns across 10 bases. Germline trimming cut 1 base from V and 10 bases from J; bases unmatched to any gene: 7. Germline CDR1 reads SGHVS; CDR2 reads FQNEAQ. CDR3 length equals 16 residues. For the CDR3, the DNA is TGTGCCAGCAGCTTAGGTACCGGGACAGGGGACTCACCCCTCCACTTT. Amino acid sequence: CASSLGTGTGDSPLHF.

V is TRBV7-9 and J is TRBJ1-2; maybe TRBD1 (5 bases). V dropped 2 bases and J dropped 3 bases, with 25 bases sitting between them. The CDR3 is made up of 19 amino acids. CDR1 is SEHNR and CDR2 is FQNEAQ in the germline V gene (reference sequence). DNA of the CDR3: TGTGCCAGCAGCTTAAGCCCGAACCAGGGAGTACTCTACTACTATGGCTACACCTTC. As protein: CASSLSPNQGVLYYYGYTF.

Only a few counts were recorded for this clone. The same CDR3 can be traced to other DNA sequences in this sample. The gene calls are TRBV9 and TRBJ2-1, with D possibly being TRBD1 or TRBD2 (5 bases each). The CDR3 is 11 residues long. The germline gives CDR1 SGDLS, CDR2 YYNGEE. V dropped 3 bases and J dropped 7 bases, with 5 bases sitting between them. The CDR3 spells CASSGGNEQFF. CDR3 nucleotide sequence: TGTGCCAGCAGCGGGGGGAATGAGCAGTTCTTC.

In its sample, this clone was seen once. The chain joins TRBV27 to TRBJ2-7, with D tentatively TRBD1 (6 bases). This CDR3 has 14 residues. Trimming took 5 bases from V and 4 from J, leaving 15 bases between them. Looked up from germline, CDR1 is MNHEY and CDR2 is SMNVEV (reference sequence). In nucleotides, the CDR3 is TGTGCCAGCAGTCATCGGGACACGGGGTACGAGCAGTACTTC. This codes for CASSHRDTGYEQYF.

This clone was observed a single time. The J gene is TRBJ2-2, the V gene TRBV12-5; weak D call: TRBD2 (5 bases). The CDR3 length is 18 residues. The germline gives CDR1 LGHNT, CDR2 FRNRAP. Trimming pared 3 bases from V and 1 base from J, leaving 18 bases between. CDR3 bases: TGTGCTAGTGGTTTTCCCCCCGGGGAATATCAGAACACCGGGGAGCTGTTTTTT. It is translated as CASGFPPGEYQNTGELFF. Complete variable domain (other parts from reference TRBV12-5 and TRBJ2-2): DARVTQTPRHKVTEMGQEVTMRCQPILGHNTVFWYRQTMMQGLELLAYFRNRAPLDDSGMPKDRFSAEMPDATLATLKIQPSEPRDSAVYFCASGFPPGEYQNTGELFFGEGSRLTVL.

The chain uses TRBV10-3 and TRBJ2-7, with 8 bases matching TRBD2. J was trimmed by 2 bases and V by 7 bases; bases with no gene match: 10. Germline V gene sequence: CDR1 ENHRY, CDR2 SYGVKD. The CDR3 totals 15 residues. CDR3: CAITAGVMSPYEQYF. As DNA, the CDR3 is TGTGCCATCACAGCGGGAGTGATGTCCCCCTACGAGCAGTACTTC.

The J gene is TRBJ2-1, the V gene TRBV6-5; D unresolved. Germline V CDR1 and CDR2: MNHEY, SVGAGI. CDR3 length: 15 amino acids. V was pared by 2 bases and J by 3 bases, with 11 bases between. The CDR3 is CASSYGSPDYNEQFF. CDR3 nucleotides: TGTGCCAGCAGTTACGGCAGCCCAGACTACAATGAGCAGTTCTTC.